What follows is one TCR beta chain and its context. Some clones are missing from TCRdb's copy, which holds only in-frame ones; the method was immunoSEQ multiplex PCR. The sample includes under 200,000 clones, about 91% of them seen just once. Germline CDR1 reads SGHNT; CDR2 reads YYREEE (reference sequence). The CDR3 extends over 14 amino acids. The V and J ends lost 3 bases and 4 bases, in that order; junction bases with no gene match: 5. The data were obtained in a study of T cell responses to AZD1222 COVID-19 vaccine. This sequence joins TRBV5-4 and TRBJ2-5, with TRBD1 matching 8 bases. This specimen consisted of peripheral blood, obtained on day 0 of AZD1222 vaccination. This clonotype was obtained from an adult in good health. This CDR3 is CASSSPGQGETQYF. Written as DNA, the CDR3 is TGTGCCAGCAGCTCGCCTGGACAGGGAGAGACCCAGTACTTC.